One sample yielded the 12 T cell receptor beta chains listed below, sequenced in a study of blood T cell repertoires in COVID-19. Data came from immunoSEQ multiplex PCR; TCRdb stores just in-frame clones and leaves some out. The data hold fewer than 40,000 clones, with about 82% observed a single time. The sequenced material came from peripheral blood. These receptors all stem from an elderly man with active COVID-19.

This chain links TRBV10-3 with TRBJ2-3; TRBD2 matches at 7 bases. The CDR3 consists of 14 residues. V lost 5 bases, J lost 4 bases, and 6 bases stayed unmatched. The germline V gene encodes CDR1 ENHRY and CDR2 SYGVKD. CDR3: CAISPRGSADTQYF. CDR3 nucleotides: TGTGCCATCAGTCCGCGGGGGAGCGCAGATACGCAGTATTTT.

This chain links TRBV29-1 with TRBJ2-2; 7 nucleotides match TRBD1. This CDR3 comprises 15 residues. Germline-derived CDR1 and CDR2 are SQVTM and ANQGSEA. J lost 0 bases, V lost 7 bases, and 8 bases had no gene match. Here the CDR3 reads CSGPTGAPNTGELFF. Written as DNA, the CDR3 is TGCAGCGGTCCAACAGGGGCCCCGAACACCGGGGAGCTGTTTTTT.

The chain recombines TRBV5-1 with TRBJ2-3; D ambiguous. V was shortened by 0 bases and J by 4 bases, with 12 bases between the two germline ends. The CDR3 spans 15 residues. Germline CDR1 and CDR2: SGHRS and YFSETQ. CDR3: CASSLGGRPSDTQYF. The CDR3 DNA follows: TGCGCCAGCAGCTTGGGCGGCAGACCTTCAGATACGCAGTATTTT. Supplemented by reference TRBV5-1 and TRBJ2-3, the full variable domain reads KAGVTQTPRYLIKTRGQQVTLSCSPISGHRSVSWYQQTPGQGLQFLFEYFSETQRNKGNFPGRFSGRQFSNSRSEMNVSTLELGDSALYLCASSLGGRPSDTQYFGPGTRLTVL.

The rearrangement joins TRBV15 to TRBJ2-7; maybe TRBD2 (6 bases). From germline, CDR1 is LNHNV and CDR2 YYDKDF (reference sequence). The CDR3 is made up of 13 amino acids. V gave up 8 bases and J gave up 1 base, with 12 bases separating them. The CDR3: CATDRDLSYEQYF. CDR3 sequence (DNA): TGTGCCACCGACCGGGACTTATCCTACGAGCAGTACTTC.

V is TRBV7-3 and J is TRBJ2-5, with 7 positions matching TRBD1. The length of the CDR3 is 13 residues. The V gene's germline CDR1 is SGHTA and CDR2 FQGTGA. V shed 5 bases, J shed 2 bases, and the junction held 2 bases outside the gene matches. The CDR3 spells CASSTTGQETQYF. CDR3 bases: TGTGCCAGCAGCACGACAGGGCAAGAGACCCAGTACTTC. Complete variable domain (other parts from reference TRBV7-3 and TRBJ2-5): GAGVSQTPSNKVTEKGKYVELRCDPISGHTALYWYRQSLGQGPEFLIYFQGTGAADDSGLPNDRFFAVRPEGSVSTLKIQRTERGDSAVYLCASSTTGQETQYFGPGTRLLVL.

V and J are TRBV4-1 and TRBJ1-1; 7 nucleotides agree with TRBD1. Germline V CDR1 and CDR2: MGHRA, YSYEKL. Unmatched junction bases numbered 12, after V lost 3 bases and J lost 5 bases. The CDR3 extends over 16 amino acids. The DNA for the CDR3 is TGCGCCAGCAGCCACCCTACGACAGGGACTGGGACTGAAGCTTTCTTT. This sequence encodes CASSHPTTGTGTEAFF.

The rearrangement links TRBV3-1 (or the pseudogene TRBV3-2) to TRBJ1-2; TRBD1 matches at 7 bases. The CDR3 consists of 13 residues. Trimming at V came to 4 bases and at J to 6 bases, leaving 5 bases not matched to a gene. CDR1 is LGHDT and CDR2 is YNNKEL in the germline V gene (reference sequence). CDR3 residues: CASSPRDRNGYTF. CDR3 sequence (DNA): TGTGCCAGCAGCCCCCGGGACAGAAATGGCTACACCTTC.

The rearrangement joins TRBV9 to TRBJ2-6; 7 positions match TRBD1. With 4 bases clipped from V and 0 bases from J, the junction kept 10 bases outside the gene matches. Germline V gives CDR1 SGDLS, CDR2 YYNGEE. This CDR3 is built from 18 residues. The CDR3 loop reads CASSPRTGRSSGANVLTF. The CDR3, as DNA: TGTGCCAGCAGCCCCCGGACAGGTAGGAGCTCTGGGGCCAACGTCCTGACTTTC.

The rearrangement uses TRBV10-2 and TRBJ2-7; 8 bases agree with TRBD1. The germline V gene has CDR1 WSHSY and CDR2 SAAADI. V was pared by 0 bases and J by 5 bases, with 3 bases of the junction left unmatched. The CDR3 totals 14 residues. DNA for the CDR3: TGCGCCAGCAGTGAGTCACAGGGGGTCGACGAGCAGTACTTC. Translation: CASSESQGVDEQYF.

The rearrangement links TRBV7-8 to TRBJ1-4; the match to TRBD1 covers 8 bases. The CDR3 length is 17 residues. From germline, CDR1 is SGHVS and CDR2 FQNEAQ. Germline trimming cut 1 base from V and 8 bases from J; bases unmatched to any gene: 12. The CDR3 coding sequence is TGTGCCAGCAGCTTAGTAGGGCAGGGGGCCCTCAGGGAAAAACTGTTTTTT. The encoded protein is CASSLVGQGALREKLFF.

The CDR3 region is CASSWGAGGTGELFF. CDR3 sequence (DNA): TGTGCCAGCAGCTGGGGGGCAGGGGGTACCGGGGAGCTGTTTTTT. The gene calls are TRBV11-2 and TRBJ2-2, with a possible D match to TRBD1 (7 bases). Trimming shortened V by 4 bases and J by 5 bases, and 14 bases separated the two germline ends. Germline CDR1 SGHAT, CDR2 FQNNGV. The CDR3 consists of 15 residues.

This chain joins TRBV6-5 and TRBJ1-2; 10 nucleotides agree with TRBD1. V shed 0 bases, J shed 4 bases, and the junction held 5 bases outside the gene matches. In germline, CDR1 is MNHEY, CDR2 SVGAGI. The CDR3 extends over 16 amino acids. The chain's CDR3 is CASSYSTGGAGYGYTF. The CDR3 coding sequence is TGTGCCAGCAGTTACTCGACAGGGGGCGCTGGCTATGGCTACACCTTC.